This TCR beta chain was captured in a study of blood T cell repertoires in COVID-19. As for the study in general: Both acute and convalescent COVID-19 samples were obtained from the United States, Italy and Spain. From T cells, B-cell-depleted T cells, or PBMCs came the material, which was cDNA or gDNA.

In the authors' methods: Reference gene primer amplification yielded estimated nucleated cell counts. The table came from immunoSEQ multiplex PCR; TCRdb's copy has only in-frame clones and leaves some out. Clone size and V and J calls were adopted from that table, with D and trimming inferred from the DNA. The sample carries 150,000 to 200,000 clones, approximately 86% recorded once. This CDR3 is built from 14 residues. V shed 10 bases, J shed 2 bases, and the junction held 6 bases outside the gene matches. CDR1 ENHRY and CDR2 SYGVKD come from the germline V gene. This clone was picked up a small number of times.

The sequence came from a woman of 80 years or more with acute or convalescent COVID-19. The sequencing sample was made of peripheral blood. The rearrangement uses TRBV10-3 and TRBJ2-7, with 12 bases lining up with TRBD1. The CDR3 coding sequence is TGTGCCACCACCGGGACAGGGGGCCCCTACGAGCAGTACTTC. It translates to CATTGTGGPYEQYF.